The TCR beta chain described here comes from a study of shared clonotypes between healthy human individuals. Unmatched junction bases numbered 9, after V lost 5 bases and J lost 7 bases. This CDR3 is 15 amino acids long. Germline V gives CDR1 MGHRA, CDR2 YSYEKL. Assay used: immunoSEQ multiplex PCR; TCRdb lists only in-frame clones, some missing. The sample records roughly 1 million clones, roughly 74% being singletons. This clonotype originated in a man between 18 and 35 years old in good health. Some clones in this sample may be carry-over from other donors' samples. The sequenced material came from memory CD4+ T cells from PBMCs. The subset denotes: CD45RA-negative fraction. This chain joins TRBV4-1 and TRBJ2-1; TRBD2 aligns across 9 bases. CDR3 sequence (DNA): TGCGCCAGCAGCTGGGGTAGTGCGGGAGGGAATGAGCAGTTCTTC. Translation: CASSWGSAGGNEQFF.